This T cell receptor beta chain stems from a study of CXCR3-negative and CXCR3-positive naive CD8 T cells (dated by TCRdb to between 2018 and 2021). Regarding the research as a whole: In total, 110 million to 150 million TRB reads were obtained, corresponding to roughly 1.5 +/- 0.3 million reads per library. Diversity and physicochemical repertoire analyses were performed on about a dozen donors pooled from two independent experiments. TRBV-TRBJ cluster analysis included naive subsets from 5 or 6 donors and memory cells from 3 donors.

Each CD8+ T cell subset was flow-sorted in triplicate, and some 300,000 cells per subset were placed directly into RLT lysis buffer. Peripheral blood mononuclear cells were isolated from buffy coats by standard density gradient centrifugation. Total RNA was extracted from sorted cells using an RNeasy Mini Kit. For this clonotype: Its antigen specificity is not known.

Sequencer: NextSeq 550. The Human TCR Profiling Kit (MiLaboratory) was used to make UMI-labeled 5' RACE TRB cDNA libraries. cDNA synthesis used the entire amount of extracted RNA, and PCR amplification then used the entire amount of cDNA produced. The libraries were made side by side, with each library going through the same number of PCR cycles. For the original study's pipeline: MIGEC and MiXCR extracted about 53,000 +/- 10,000 unique UMI-labeled TRB cDNA molecules per library, requiring at least two reads per UMI. Each library averaged 40,000 +/- 10,000 functional in-frame TRB CDR3 nucleotide clonotypes without stop codons. Diversity metrics, including normalized Shannon-Wiener and Chao1, were computed in VDJtools after downsampling to 5000 UMI-labeled TRB molecules per sample. VDJtools computed clonotype-size-weighted physicochemical properties of the central five CDR3 residues: interaction energy, strength, volume and Kidera factor 4. TCRdb reprocessed the reads, reporting each CDR3 protein sequence once and no DNA. TCRdb assigned the V and J calls; the authors' analysis was not used. The sample's own table lists about 56,000 distinct CDR3 sequences. Of the sample, less than 25% falls within the top ten clones.

The CDR3 contains 15 residues, cysteine and phenylalanine counted. The DNA is not on file. In the germline V gene, CDR1 corresponds to MGHRA and CDR2 to YSYEKL. The research as a whole found: Both naive subsets had comparably high repertoire diversity, while memory CD8+ T cells had much lower repertoire diversity. Because surface CD5, which has been linked to self-reactivity in mice, was comparable between naive subsets, TCR interaction strength was also inferred from TRB CDR3 physicochemical properties. Freshly isolated PBMCs were used for most assays because CXCR3 expression went down partially after cryopreservation. Naive CXCR3-negative and CXCR3-positive cells from the same donor showed similar TRBV-TRBJ usage, whereas memory cells showed distinct patterns.

The sequence is built from TRBV4-1 and TRBJ1-4. The TCR sequence derives from a human donor in good health. Some clones in this sample may be carry-over from other donors' samples. Source material: memory CD8+ T cells from blood. According to the study, the label for this sample's cell subset or site signals: conventional CD8+ memory T cells (TMEM), sorted as controls. The CDR3 in this case is CASSQVWPSNEKLFF.